This paragraph reports one T cell receptor beta chain. Germline CDR1 LNHDA, CDR2 SQIVND (reference sequence). CDR3 size: 15 residues. With 6 bases clipped from V and 1 base from J, the junction kept 6 bases outside the gene matches. Sequencing was performed with immunoSEQ multiplex PCR; in TCRdb, only in-frame clones are kept and a portion is missing. The table lists approximately 160,000 clones, 85% to 95% of them singletons. The record originates from a study of blood T cell repertoires in COVID-19. Input material: peripheral blood. The receptor was isolated from a woman in her sixties with COVID-19, enrolled during active disease. The V gene is TRBV19, the J gene TRBJ1-1; 9 bases line up with TRBD1. CDR3 loop: CASSLQGATNTEAFF. CDR3 sequence (DNA): TGTGCCAGTAGCTTACAGGGGGCGACGAACACTGAAGCTTTCTTT.